The clone carrying this T cell receptor (beta chain) appeared many times. The sample is drawn from a study of patients and donors after allogeneic stem cell transplantation. TCRdb analysed the RT-PCR reads with MiXCR anew, one entry per CDR3 protein. The sample lists about 160,000 distinct CDR3 sequences, 20% to 25% occurring once. Per the germline V gene, CDR1 is SGHVS and CDR2 is FQNEAQ. V shed 4 bases, J shed 2 bases, and the junction held 7 bases outside the gene matches. There are 16 residues in the CDR3. The TCR comes from a human donor who was either an allogeneic HSCT recipient or a stem cell or donor lymphocyte infusion donor (not recorded which). It is not recorded whose cells these are; they may come from a transplant donor. Sequenced sample: blood, either unsorted or a sorted T cell fraction (not recorded which). The V gene is TRBV7-8, the J gene TRBJ1-5; 8 bases fit TRBD1. The CDR3 DNA follows: TGTGCCAGCAGCTCCCAGGGGGCGCTGGGCAATCAGCCCCAGCATTTT. Amino acid sequence: CASSSQGALGNQPQHF.